The 18 T cell receptor beta chains listed next were all sequenced from one sample in a study of immune heterogeneity within non-small cell lung tumors. Bulk tumor genomic DNA (600 ng per sample) served as template. Several biopsies were spaced far apart within each primary tumor and obtained as surgery took place. Samples came from untreated patients having curative surgery for newly diagnosed non-small cell lung cancer. A multiplex PCR containing 32 V primers and 13 J primers was used to amplify TCR beta CDR3. TCRdb re-called the multiplex PCR reads through MiXCR, storing one row per CDR3 protein. The repertoire holds around 20,000 distinct CDR3 sequences, with around a quarter as singletons. Source material: lung tumor tissue. The receptors shown here come from a man in his forties with non-small cell lung cancer.

On this clonotype itself: The CDR3 carries no conserved terminal phenylalanine or tryptophan, so it likely arises from a read error. The genes are TRBV29-1 and TRBJ2-1; D might be TRBD2 (5 bases). The CDR3 has 13 amino acids. V lost 7 bases and J 7 bases, leaving 17 bases between the germline ends. CDR1 and CDR2 (germline): SQVTM, ANQGSEA. CDR3 DNA: TGCAGCGGGTTTGTGGGAGTAAGAAATGAGCAGTTCCTC. Protein sequence: CSGFVGVRNEQFL.

This clonotype is medium-sized. The V and J genes are TRBV9 and TRBJ2-7; 11 positions agree with TRBD1. J gave up 3 bases and V 3 bases, and 5 bases lay outside the gene matches. Germline V CDR1 and CDR2: SGDLS, YYNGEE. This CDR3 has 15 residues. The CDR3 sequence is CASSESGQGGYEQYF. Written as DNA, the CDR3 is TGTGCCAGCAGCGAGTCGGGACAGGGGGGCTACGAGCAGTACTTC.

This clonotype was counted ten times or more. The chain employs TRBV7-2 and TRBJ1-2, with TRBD1 as a possible D gene (6 bases). The CDR3 is made up of 16 amino acids. The V end lost 1 base, the J end lost 4 bases, and 16 bases lay between the germline ends. Germline CDR1 and CDR2: SGHTA and FQGNSA. CDR3 in DNA: TGTGCCAGCAGCTTAGGCCGGGACACCAAAGTCTATGGCTACACCTTC. It codes for CASSLGRDTKVYGYTF. Looking up the rest from reference TRBV7-2 and TRBJ1-2 gives the full variable domain: GAGVSQSPSNKVTEKGKDVELRCDPISGHTALYWYRQSLGQGLEFLIYFQGNSAPDKSGLPSDRFSAERTGGSVSTLTIQRTQQEDSAVYLCASSLGRDTKVYGYTFGSGTRLTVV.

This clonotype was seen a handful of times. This chain connects TRBV7-3 to TRBJ1-6; D uncertain. Germline lookup yields CDR1 SGHTA and CDR2 FQGTGA. The CDR3 loop spans 13 amino acids. The V end was cut by 2 bases, the J end by 4 bases, with 3 bases between. The CDR3 sequence: CASSLQYNSPLHF. The DNA for the CDR3 is TGTGCCAGCAGCTTACAATATAATTCACCCCTCCACTTT.

This clonotype was seen at least ten times. The chain has TRBV10-3 and TRBJ1-2; weak D call: TRBD1 (6 bases). Trimming shortened V by 7 bases and J by 5 bases, and 14 bases separated the two germline ends. The CDR3 consists of 13 residues. Germline loops: CDR1 ENHRY, CDR2 SYGVKD. CDR3 coding DNA: TGTGCCATCAATGGTGCGGGGGCGTATGGCTACACCTTC. Translation: CAINGAGAYGYTF.

This chain uses TRBV15 with TRBJ2-3; TRBD2 matches 7 bases. The V gene end was trimmed by 4 bases and the J gene end by 0 bases; junction bases not matched to a gene: 10. This CDR3 region has 17 residues. CDR1 and CDR2 (germline): LNHNV, YYDKDF (reference sequence). CDR3 sequence: CATSTTSVLVSTDTQYF. The DNA of the CDR3 is TGTGCCACCAGCACCACTAGCGTCTTAGTTAGCACAGATACGCAGTATTTT.

This clonotype was observed a handful of times. The V and J genes are TRBV5-1 and TRBJ2-5, with D unresolved. With 1 base removed from V and 4 bases from J, the gap between germline ends came to 11 bases. Germline V CDR1 and CDR2: SGHRS, YFSETQ. The CDR3 is made up of 14 amino acids. The CDR3 sequence is CASSLIPGGETQYF. CDR3 in DNA: TGCGCCAGCAGCTTGATCCCGGGCGGAGAGACCCAGTACTTC.

This clonotype was seen more than once but under ten times. The J gene is TRBJ2-1, the V gene TRBV29-1, with a possible D match to TRBD2 (5 bases). The V gene lost 3 bases and the J gene lost 6 bases, with 18 bases spanning the gap. CDR1 is SQVTM and CDR2 is ANQGSEA in the germline V gene. The CDR3 is 15 amino acids. In DNA, the CDR3 is TGCAGCGTTGACCCTACGGGCCTGGGGAGCAATGAGCAGTTCTTC. This gives the protein CSVDPTGLGSNEQFF.

To note about this clonotype: One end of the junction does not line up with germline, which may come from a read error. The rearrangement joins TRBV27 to TRBJ1-1; TRBD1 agrees at 10 bases. This CDR3 has 17 amino acids. CDR1 and CDR2 from the germline V gene are MNHEY and SMNVEV (reference sequence). In DNA form, the CDR3 reads TGTGCCAGCAGAAAAACTAGGGACAGGGGAGAGGGCACTGAATCTTTCTTT. Its translation: CASRKTRDRGEGTESFF.

Details on this clonotype: It may be a read error: a sequence one base away is much more abundant. The chain joins TRBV18 to TRBJ2-7, with D unclear. CDR3 length: 14 amino acids. V was pared by 1 base and J by 2 bases, with 9 bases between. CDR1 KGHSH and CDR2 LQKENI come from the germline V gene. The CDR3 here is CASSPLATAYEQYF. CDR3 nucleotide sequence: TGTGCCAGCTCACCACTAGCCACAGCCTACGAGCAGTACTTC. The whole variable domain, filled in from reference TRBV18 and TRBJ2-7, reads NAGVMQNPRHLVRRRGQEARLRCSPMKGHSHVYWYRQLPEEGLKFMVYLQKENIIDESGMPKERFSAEFPKEGPSILRIQQVVRGDSAAYFCASSPLATAYEQYFGPGTRLTVT.

This clonotype was picked up a small number of times. This chain joins TRBV9 and TRBJ2-2; unclear D gene. CDR1 and CDR2 from the germline V gene are SGDLS and YYNGEE. This CDR3 comprises 14 residues. V lost 1 base to trimming and J lost 3 bases, with 7 bases between them. The CDR3 nucleotides read TGTGCCAGCAGCGTATCTTATTACACCGGGGAGCTGTTTTTT. It translates to CASSVSYYTGELFF.

A note on this clonotype: A read error may be the cause here, since a much bigger clone is one base away. The chain uses TRBV5-1 and TRBJ1-2, with TRBD1 identical over 7 bases. Trimming cost V 4 bases and J 0 bases; bases outside gene matches: 9. Germline CDR1 is SGHRS and CDR2 is YFSETQ. The CDR3 is made up of 16 amino acids. The CDR3 here is CASSPLTGQTNYGYTF. The DNA for the CDR3 is TGCGCCAGCAGCCCTTTAACGGGACAGACTAACTATGGCTACACCTTC.

Note on this clonotype: This could be a read error, since a much larger clone is one nucleotide away. The chain carries TRBV4-1 and TRBJ2-7; D gene ambiguous. The CDR3 runs 13 residues. Germline CDR1 and CDR2: MGHRA and YSYEKL. CDR3 in amino acids: CASIQELLLEQYF. The CDR3 nucleotides read TGCGCCAGCATCCAAGAACTACTCCTCGAGCAGTACTTC.

This clonotype was picked up many times. The chain links TRBV19 to TRBJ2-5; possibly TRBD1 or TRBD2 for D (5 bases each). Germline V gene lookup returns CDR1 LNHDA and CDR2 SQIVND (reference sequence). The CDR3 totals 14 residues. V shed 9 bases and J shed 4 bases, with 18 bases lying between them. In DNA form, the CDR3 reads TGTGCCAGCAGGGACCTCTCGGCAGGAGAGACCCAGTACTTC. Amino acids: CASRDLSAGETQYF. Full variable domain (rest looked up from reference TRBV19 and TRBJ2-5): DGGITQSPKYLFRKEGQNVTLSCEQNLNHDAMYWYRQDPGQGLRLIYYSQIVNDFQKGDIAEGYSVSREKKESFPLTVTSAQKNPTAFYLCASRDLSAGETQYFGPGTRLLVL.

This clonotype was observed at least ten times. V and J are TRBV11-2 and TRBJ2-7; 9 bases are shared with TRBD2. The V segment lost 4 bases and the J segment 3 bases; nucleotides outside the gene matches: 7. The CDR3 spans 15 residues. CDR1 is SGHAT and CDR2 is FQNNGV in the germline V gene. CDR3 region: CASSSAAGGYYEQYF. The CDR3 DNA reads as TGTGCCAGCAGCTCCGCCGCGGGAGGGTACTACGAGCAGTACTTC.

This clonotype ranks as medium-sized. This chain joins TRBV30 and TRBJ1-1; no clear D gene. The V and J ends lost 4 bases and 5 bases respectively, with 14 bases between them. CDR1 and CDR2 from the germline V gene are GTSNPN and SVGIG (reference sequence). The CDR3 consists of 13 residues. CDR3 sequence (DNA): TGTGCCTGGACGTCCTCCATTCCGACTGAAGCTTTCTTT. It translates to CAWTSSIPTEAFF.

The J gene is TRBJ2-5, the V gene TRBV9; TRBD1 is a possible D gene (6 bases). Trimming shortened V by 1 base and J by 7 bases, and 11 bases separated the two germline ends. CDR1 and CDR2 from the germline V gene are SGDLS and YYNGEE. The CDR3 runs 13 residues. CDR3 sequence (DNA): TGTGCCAGCAGCGTAATGCAGGGGTCGACCCAGTACTTC. Translation gives CASSVMQGSTQYF.

The chain couples TRBV29-1 to TRBJ1-5, with 7 bases fitting TRBD1. Germline CDR1 is SQVTM and CDR2 is ANQGSEA. The CDR3 totals 13 residues. The trim removed 2 bases at V and 3 bases at J, leaving 1 base unmatched. The CDR3 region is CSVETGDNQPQHF. The CDR3 DNA reads TGCAGCGTTGAAACAGGGGACAATCAGCCCCAGCATTTT. Filled out from reference TRBV29-1 and TRBJ1-5, the complete variable domain reads SAVISQKPSRDICQRGTSLTIQCQVDSQVTMMFWYRQQPGQSLTLIATANQGSEATYESGFVIDKFPISRPNLTFSTLTVSNMSPEDSSIYLCSVETGDNQPQHFGDGTRLSIL.